This T cell receptor beta chain originates from a study of OX40 agonist ivuxolimab in advanced cancers. Whole-study context: It was ivuxolimab, an agonistic anti-OX40 (CD134) antibody, that patients were treated with.

Peripheral blood came from all dose cohorts at three timepoints. TCRdb's table, derived via immunoSEQ multiplex PCR, lists solely in-frame clones and lacks some. The data show around 30,000 clones, roughly 90% seen once. CDR3 length: 14 residues. Trimming removed 7 bases from V and 3 bases from J, with 12 bases in between. Germline V gives CDR1 ENHRY, CDR2 SYGVKD. Material: CD4+ or CD8+ T cells sorted from blood, obtained in a trial of the OX40 agonist ivuxolimab. This receptor was identified in an adult with an advanced solid tumor such as melanoma, head and neck, liver or kidney cancer. The chain is built from TRBV10-3 and TRBJ2-2, with D possibly being TRBD2 (6 bases). The CDR3, as DNA: TGTGCCATCAAGAAGAGCGGGTACACCGGGGAGCTGTTTTTT. It codes for CAIKKSGYTGELFF.